The clone carrying this TCR beta chain was observed a single time. The antigen remains unidentified. Trimming removed 5 bases from V and 7 bases from J; junction bases left unmatched: 17. The germline gives CDR1 MNHEY, CDR2 SMNVEV (reference sequence). This CDR3 spans 19 amino acids. The data originate from a study of T-cell memory formation after mild COVID-19. The study's findings and limits: Shrinking CD4+ clones were chiefly CM and EM; CD8+ ones were chiefly EMRA.

Libraries for TCRalpha and TCRbeta carried sample barcodes and unique molecular identifiers via 5'RACE. TCRdb called the 5' RACE reads again in MiXCR, with one record for every CDR3 protein. The data show about 540,000 distinct CDR3 sequences, with approximately 20% seen just once and around 13% held by the top ten. This TCR was recovered from an adult woman who had mild COVID-19 (a few samples of this study predate the infection). Cell type and time point are not known. Sequenced input: PBMCs or a T cell subset sorted from them (not recorded which). The gene calls are TRBV27 and TRBJ2-7, with 16 bases lining up with TRBD2. Here the CDR3 reads CASSPSGTSGRARIFEQYF. CDR3 nucleotides: TGTGCCAGCAGTCCCTCGGGGACTAGCGGGAGGGCTAGGATTTTTGAGCAGTACTTC.